One TCR beta chain is described in this entry. Its antigen is unidentified. Vbeta (60) and Jbeta (13) primers were used in the PCR. Libraries were prepared by immunoSEQ multiplex PCR; TCRdb keeps only in-frame clonotypes and omits some of them. The sample gives approximately 110,000 clones, about 69% of which show up once; 1% to 1.5% is in the top ten. The data originate from a study of cytomegalovirus exposure and HLA in healthy donors. Study-level results: Presence/absence results assume similar sequencing depth per donor, which may not hold.

This CDR3 region has 16 residues. V dropped 4 bases and J dropped 5; count of bases not matched to a gene: 12. Per germline, CDR1 LGHNA and CDR2 YNFKEQ. J is TRBJ2-5 and V is TRBV4-2, with 8 bases lining up with TRBD2. Sample: PBMCs. This TCR was recovered from a man aged 35 to 55 in good health and CMV-seronegative. The CDR3 DNA reads TGTGCCAGCAGCCCATATTCTCGCGGGGGGCGTGAGACCCAGTACTTC. Amino acids: CASSPYSRGGRETQYF.